This paragraph covers one TCR beta chain sequence. The target antigen is unknown. The sample belongs to a study of T cell responses to AZD1222 COVID-19 vaccine. Broader study findings: Spike-wide vaccine-associated CD4 TCRs dominated at 160-218 and 743-854. Among AZD1222 vaccinees, only five to seven were seropositive at baseline. Targets within unmutated variant regions were reportedly found for nearly half of spike-specific TCRs.

This table comes from immunoSEQ multiplex PCR, and its TCRdb copy is limited to in-frame clones, with some not included. The data show approximately 74,000 clones, with 87% seen just once and roughly 1.2% held by the top ten. This CDR3 region has 15 residues. Germline assignment: CDR1 MNHEY and CDR2 SVGEGT. Trimming cost V 5 bases and J 6 bases; bases outside gene matches: 7. This specimen was peripheral blood, taken 28 days after the second AZD1222 dose. V and J are TRBV6-2 or TRBV6-3 and TRBJ1-6; 7 bases agree with TRBD1. The sequence derives from an adult who received the AZD1222 COVID-19 vaccine. DNA of the CDR3: TGTGCCAGCAGTCCCACCGGGACAGCTAATTCACCCCTCCACTTT. Its translation is CASSPTGTANSPLHF.